These 5 T cell receptor beta chains were all obtained from the same sample, sequenced in a study of T-cell memory formation after mild COVID-19. TCRdb re-analysed the 5' RACE reads in MiXCR, keeping a single row per CDR3 protein. The data contain roughly 310,000 distinct CDR3 sequences, around 15% of them singletons. What was sequenced was PBMCs or a T cell subset sorted from them (not recorded which). These receptors all come from a man younger than 35 who had mild COVID-19 (a few samples of this study predate the infection). Cell type and time point are not known.

The chain uses TRBV5-1 and TRBJ2-1; D is ambiguous. This CDR3 comprises 13 residues. Trimming removed 4 bases from V and 8 bases from J, with 13 bases in between. Per germline, CDR1 SGHRS and CDR2 YFSETQ. The CDR3 coding sequence is TGCGCCAGCAGCCGGACGAATAACGATGAGCAGTTCTTC. Amino acid sequence: CASSRTNNDEQFF. The full variable domain, completed using reference TRBV5-1 and TRBJ2-1, is KAGVTQTPRYLIKTRGQQVTLSCSPISGHRSVSWYQQTPGQGLQFLFEYFSETQRNKGNFPGRFSGRQFSNSRSEMNVSTLELGDSALYLCASSRTNNDEQFFGPGTRLTVL.

This clonotype was seen more than once but under ten times. V usage is TRBV4-1 and J usage is TRBJ1-1, with 7 bases aligning to TRBD1. Trimming cost V 2 bases and J 6 bases; bases outside gene matches: 3. In germline, CDR1 is MGHRA, CDR2 YSYEKL. This CDR3 comprises 13 residues. The CDR3 nucleotides read TGCGCCAGCAGCCAACCCGGGACAGCTGAAGCTTTCTTT. Amino acids: CASSQPGTAEAFF.

The chain combines TRBV5-1 with TRBJ2-1; 7 bases map to TRBD2. V was clipped by 2 bases and J by 5 bases; unmatched bases: 7. The germline V gene has CDR1 SGHRS and CDR2 YFSETQ. This CDR3 spans 15 amino acids. CDR3 sequence reads: CASSFGGGFNNEQFF. In nucleotides, the CDR3 is TGCGCCAGCAGCTTCGGCGGGGGATTTAACAATGAGCAGTTCTTC.

The chain uses TRBV28 and TRBJ2-1; no clear D. Germline V CDR1 and CDR2: MDHEN, SYDVKM. V lost 8 bases and J 0 bases, leaving 11 bases between the germline ends. The CDR3 contains 14 residues. The CDR3 sequence is CASVTVGSYNEQFF. Here the CDR3 DNA reads TGTGCCAGCGTGACGGTCGGCTCCTACAATGAGCAGTTCTTC.

This clonotype was counted only a few times. The chain has TRBV27 and TRBJ1-5, with TRBD1 as a possible D gene (6 bases). The germline V gene has CDR1 MNHEY and CDR2 SMNVEV (reference sequence). Trimming took off 5 bases at V and 4 bases at J, with 12 bases between the two ends. The CDR3 totals 14 residues. CDR3 region: CASSPGQKNQPQHF. CDR3 coding DNA: TGTGCCAGCAGTCCAGGACAGAAAAATCAGCCCCAGCATTTT.